The rows below give T cell receptor beta chains drawn from one sample of a study of CD8+CD57+ T cells in acquired aplastic anemia. MiXCR, run by TCRdb on the reads, gives a single entry per CDR3 protein. There are about 270,000 distinct CDR3 sequences in the sample; around 60% occur only once, and less than 9.5% lies in the top ten. Sequenced sample: sorted CD4+, CD8+, or CD8+CD57+ T cells (not recorded which) from PBMCs. All receptors come from a human donor with severe aplastic anemia or a healthy control (not recorded which). The CDR3 runs from the conserved cysteine through the conserved F or W. The order of the fields is V gene, D gene, J gene, CDR3 protein. A D gene is named only where the DNA matches it firmly.

v_gene: TRBV7-9; d_gene: NA; j_gene: TRBJ1-1; CDR3aa: CASSGGQRRYTEAFF
v_gene: TRBV19; d_gene: TRBD1; j_gene: TRBJ2-7; CDR3aa: CASSMGTGALYEQYF
v_gene: TRBV5-1; d_gene: NA; j_gene: TRBJ2-7; CDR3aa: CASSAAEGSNEQYF
v_gene: TRBV15; d_gene: NA; j_gene: TRBJ2-7; CDR3aa: CATSRGGGGGYEQYF
v_gene: TRBV2; d_gene: NA; j_gene: TRBJ1-4; CDR3aa: CASVRRSNEKLFF
v_gene: TRBV20-1; d_gene: NA; j_gene: TRBJ2-2; CDR3aa: CSAGQNTGELFF
v_gene: TRBV20-1; d_gene: NA; j_gene: TRBJ2-1; CDR3aa: CSASHGVSNEQFF
v_gene: TRBV7-9; d_gene: NA; j_gene: TRBJ2-7; CDR3aa: CASTNRAYEQYF
v_gene: TRBV14; d_gene: NA; j_gene: TRBJ2-3; CDR3aa: CASSHGGGTDTQYF
v_gene: TRBV2; d_gene: NA; j_gene: TRBJ1-2; CDR3aa: CASSQTGGYTF
v_gene: TRBV20-1; d_gene: NA; j_gene: TRBJ1-2; CDR3aa: CSAYTRDTSGDDGYTF
v_gene: TRBV24-1; d_gene: NA; j_gene: TRBJ2-6; CDR3aa: CATSDPRDAGANVLTF
v_gene: TRBV5-5; d_gene: NA; j_gene: TRBJ1-3; CDR3aa: CASRSVSSGNTIYF
v_gene: TRBV20-1; d_gene: NA; j_gene: TRBJ1-2; CDR3aa: CSARGPANYGYTF
v_gene: TRBV19; d_gene: NA; j_gene: TRBJ1-2; CDR3aa: CASTQGLGGYTF
v_gene: TRBV15; d_gene: NA; j_gene: TRBJ1-2; CDR3aa: CATSRVVGNYGYTF
v_gene: TRBV29-1; d_gene: NA; j_gene: TRBJ1-2; CDR3aa: CSVGGKVEGYTF
v_gene: TRBV10-1; d_gene: NA; j_gene: TRBJ2-7; CDR3aa: CALGLPHEQYF
v_gene: TRBV2; d_gene: TRBD2; j_gene: TRBJ2-1; CDR3aa: CASSGAGGGNEQFF
v_gene: TRBV2; d_gene: TRBD1; j_gene: TRBJ2-7; CDR3aa: CASSELRGLIEQYF
v_gene: TRBV11-2; d_gene: NA; j_gene: TRBJ1-3; CDR3aa: CASSLFPGVGNTIYF
v_gene: TRBV24-1; d_gene: NA; j_gene: TRBJ2-3; CDR3aa: CATSLGTNINTDTQYF
v_gene: TRBV5-1; d_gene: NA; j_gene: TRBJ2-4; CDR3aa: CASSLGSNIQYF
v_gene: TRBV6-2/TRBV6-3; d_gene: TRBD2; j_gene: TRBJ2-7; CDR3aa: CVSSVAGENYEQYF
v_gene: TRBV20-1; d_gene: NA; j_gene: TRBJ1-2; CDR3aa: CTAGGNYGYTF
v_gene: TRBV12-3/TRBV12-4; d_gene: NA; j_gene: TRBJ1-1; CDR3aa: CASGPSGGMNTEAFF
v_gene: TRBV6-4; d_gene: NA; j_gene: TRBJ2-1; CDR3aa: CASSLLVVEQFF
v_gene: TRBV19; d_gene: NA; j_gene: TRBJ2-2; CDR3aa: CASSIRGSTNTGELFF
v_gene: TRBV20-1; d_gene: NA; j_gene: TRBJ1-5; CDR3aa: CSARPRTRPQHF
v_gene: TRBV7-3; d_gene: TRBD2; j_gene: TRBJ2-6; CDR3aa: CASSLAWLAGGNVLTF
v_gene: TRBV5-4; d_gene: NA; j_gene: TRBJ1-4; CDR3aa: CASSLAGGREKLFF
v_gene: TRBV12-3/TRBV12-4; d_gene: NA; j_gene: TRBJ1-3; CDR3aa: CASSPTRNSGNTIYF
v_gene: TRBV11-2; d_gene: TRBD2; j_gene: TRBJ2-7; CDR3aa: CASSLGGAVETSGATYEQYF
v_gene: TRBV30; d_gene: NA; j_gene: TRBJ2-7; CDR3aa: CAWSDSYEQYF
v_gene: TRBV4-2; d_gene: TRBD1; j_gene: TRBJ1-2; CDR3aa: CASSQRTGSNYGYTF
v_gene: TRBV5-1; d_gene: TRBD1; j_gene: TRBJ2-2; CDR3aa: CASSLNRGNTGELFF
v_gene: TRBV20-1; d_gene: TRBD1; j_gene: TRBJ1-1; CDR3aa: CSARGQQGKEGNTEAFF
v_gene: TRBV7-8; d_gene: NA; j_gene: TRBJ2-7; CDR3aa: CASSHAYEQYF
v_gene: TRBV28; d_gene: TRBD2; j_gene: TRBJ2-1; CDR3aa: CASTASGGARLVANEQFF
v_gene: TRBV19; d_gene: NA; j_gene: TRBJ1-6; CDR3aa: CASSTEDSPLHF
v_gene: TRBV29-1; d_gene: NA; j_gene: TRBJ2-7; CDR3aa: CSVEVATTYEQYF
v_gene: TRBV7-8; d_gene: NA; j_gene: TRBJ2-7; CDR3aa: CASSGIRDYEQYF
v_gene: TRBV19; d_gene: TRBD1; j_gene: TRBJ1-2; CDR3aa: CASTWTGGGYGYTF
v_gene: TRBV5-1; d_gene: NA; j_gene: TRBJ2-1; CDR3aa: CATGIGTWGINEQFF
v_gene: TRBV3-1; d_gene: NA; j_gene: TRBJ2-7; CDR3aa: CASSQGRGGSDEQYF
v_gene: TRBV7-9; d_gene: NA; j_gene: TRBJ2-2; CDR3aa: CASLGQNTGELFF